This T cell receptor beta chain derives from a study of CD8+CD57+ T cells in acquired aplastic anemia. Study-level information: Sorted CD4+ and CD8+ cells gave a mean 3.2 ug DNA, range roughly 0.19 to 27.4 ug. Whole-study findings and limits: Overlap between patients and controls comprised about 28 CD8+ CDR3 sequences.

Germline values: CDR1 SGHTA, CDR2 FQGNSA. V gave up 4 bases and J gave up 6 bases, with 7 bases separating them. The length of the CDR3 is 11 residues. As for this clonotype: Its antigen is unknown.

TCR beta VDJ combinations and CDR3 sequences were profiled from genomic DNA. Each CDR3 protein gets one entry after TCRdb re-called the reads with MiXCR. The sample shows 190,000 or so distinct CDR3 sequences, roughly 55% of them seen only once. This chain uses TRBV7-2 with TRBJ2-7; D is undetermined. The receptor was isolated from a human donor in good health. The sequenced material came from sorted CD4+, CD8+, or CD8+CD57+ T cells (not recorded which) from PBMCs. CDR3 sequence (DNA): TGTGCCAGCAGCTCAGACCGCGAGCAGTACTTC. Amino acid sequence: CASSSDREQYF.